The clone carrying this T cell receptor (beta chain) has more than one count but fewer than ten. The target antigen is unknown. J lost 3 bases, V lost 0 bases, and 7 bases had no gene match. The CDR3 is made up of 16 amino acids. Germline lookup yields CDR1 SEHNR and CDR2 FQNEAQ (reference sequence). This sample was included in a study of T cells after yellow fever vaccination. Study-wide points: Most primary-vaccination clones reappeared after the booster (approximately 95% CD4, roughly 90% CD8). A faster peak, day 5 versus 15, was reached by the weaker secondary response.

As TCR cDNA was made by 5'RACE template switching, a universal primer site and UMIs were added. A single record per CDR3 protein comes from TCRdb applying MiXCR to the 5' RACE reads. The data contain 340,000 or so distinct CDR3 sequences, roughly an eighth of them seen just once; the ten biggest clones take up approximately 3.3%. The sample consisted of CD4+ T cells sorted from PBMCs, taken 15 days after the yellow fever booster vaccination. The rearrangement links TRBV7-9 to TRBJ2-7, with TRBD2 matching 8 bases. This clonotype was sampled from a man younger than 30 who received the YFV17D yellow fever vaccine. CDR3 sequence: CASSLALAGGFYEQYF. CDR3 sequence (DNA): TGTGCCAGCAGCTTAGCTCTCGCGGGGGGCTTCTACGAGCAGTACTTC. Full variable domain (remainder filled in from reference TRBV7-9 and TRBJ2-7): DTGVSQNPRHKITKRGQNVTFRCDPISEHNRLYWYRQTLGQGPEFLTYFQNEAQLEKSRLLSDRFSAERPKGSFSTLEIQRTEQGDSAMYLCASSLALAGGFYEQYFGPGTRLTVT.